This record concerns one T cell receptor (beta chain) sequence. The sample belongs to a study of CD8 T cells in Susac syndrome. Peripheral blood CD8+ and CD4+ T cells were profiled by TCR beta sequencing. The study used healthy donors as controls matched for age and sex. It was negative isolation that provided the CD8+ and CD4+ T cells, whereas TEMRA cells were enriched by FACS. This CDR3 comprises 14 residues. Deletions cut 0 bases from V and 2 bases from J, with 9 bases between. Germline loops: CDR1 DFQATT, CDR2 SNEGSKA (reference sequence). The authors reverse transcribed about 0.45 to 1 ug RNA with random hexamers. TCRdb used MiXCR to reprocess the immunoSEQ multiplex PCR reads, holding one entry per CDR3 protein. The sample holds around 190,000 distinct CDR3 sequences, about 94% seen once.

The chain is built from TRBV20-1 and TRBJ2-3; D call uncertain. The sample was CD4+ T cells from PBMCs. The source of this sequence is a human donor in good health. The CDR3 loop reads CSARDGLSTDTQYF. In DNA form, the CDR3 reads TGCAGTGCTAGAGACGGCCTTTCCACAGATACGCAGTATTTT.